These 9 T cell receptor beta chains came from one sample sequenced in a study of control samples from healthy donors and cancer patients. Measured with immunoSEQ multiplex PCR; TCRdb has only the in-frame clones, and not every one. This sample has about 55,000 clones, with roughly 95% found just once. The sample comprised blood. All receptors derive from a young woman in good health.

The chain's CDR3 is CASSRTPGQGTDTQYF. In DNA form, the CDR3 reads TGCGCCAGCAGCAGAACCCCGGGACAGGGAACAGATACGCAGTATTTT. This chain joins TRBV4-3 and TRBJ2-3, with 9 bases fitting TRBD1. The V gene end was trimmed by 5 bases and the J gene end by 3 bases; junction bases not matched to a gene: 9. This CDR3 is built from 16 residues. Germline CDR1 reads LGHNA; CDR2 reads YSLEER.

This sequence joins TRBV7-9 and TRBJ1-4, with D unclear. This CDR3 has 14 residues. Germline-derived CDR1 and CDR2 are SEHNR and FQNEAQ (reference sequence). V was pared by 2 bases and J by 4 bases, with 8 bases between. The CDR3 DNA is TGTGCCAGCAGCTTATACGGGTTTAATGAAAAACTGTTTTTT. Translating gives CASSLYGFNEKLFF.

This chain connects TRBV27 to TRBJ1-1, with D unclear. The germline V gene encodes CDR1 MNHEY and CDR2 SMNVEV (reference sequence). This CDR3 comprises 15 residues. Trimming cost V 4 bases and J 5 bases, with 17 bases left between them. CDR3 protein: CASSSTPGWWTEAFF. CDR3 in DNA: TGTGCCAGCAGTTCAACCCCCGGATGGTGGACTGAAGCTTTCTTT.

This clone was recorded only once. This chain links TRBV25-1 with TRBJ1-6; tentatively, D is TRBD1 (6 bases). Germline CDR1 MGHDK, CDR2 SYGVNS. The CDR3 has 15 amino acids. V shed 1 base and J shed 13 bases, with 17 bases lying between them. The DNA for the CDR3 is TGTGCCAGCAGTGAATCCGGACAGACGATTATGCCCCTCCACTTT. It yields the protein CASSESGQTIMPLHF.

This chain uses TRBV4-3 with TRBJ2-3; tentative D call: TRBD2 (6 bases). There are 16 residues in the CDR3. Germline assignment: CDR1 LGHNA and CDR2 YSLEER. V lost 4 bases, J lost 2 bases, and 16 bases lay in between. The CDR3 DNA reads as TGCGCCAGCAGCCCCTTAGGCGGAGGGACCACAGATACGCAGTATTTT. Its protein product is CASSPLGGGTTDTQYF.

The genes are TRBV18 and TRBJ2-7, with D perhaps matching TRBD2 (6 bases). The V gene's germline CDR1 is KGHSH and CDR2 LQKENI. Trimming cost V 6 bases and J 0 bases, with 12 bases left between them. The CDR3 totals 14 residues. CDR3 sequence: CASSYGGGSYEQYF. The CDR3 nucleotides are TGTGCCAGCTCGTACGGGGGTGGCTCCTACGAGCAGTACTTC.

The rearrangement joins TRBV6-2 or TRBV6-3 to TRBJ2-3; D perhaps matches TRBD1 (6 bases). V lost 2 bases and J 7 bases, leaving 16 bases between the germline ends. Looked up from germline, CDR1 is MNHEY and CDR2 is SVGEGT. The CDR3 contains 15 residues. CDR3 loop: CASSYPIWGRNTQYF. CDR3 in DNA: TGTGCCAGCAGTTACCCCATCTGGGGGCGGAATACGCAGTATTTT.

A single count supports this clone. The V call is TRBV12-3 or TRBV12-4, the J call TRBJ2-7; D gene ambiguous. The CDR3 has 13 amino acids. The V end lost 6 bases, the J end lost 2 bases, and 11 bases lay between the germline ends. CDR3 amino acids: CASRRWGTYEQYF. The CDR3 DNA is TGTGCCAGCAGGCGTTGGGGTACCTACGAGCAGTACTTC.

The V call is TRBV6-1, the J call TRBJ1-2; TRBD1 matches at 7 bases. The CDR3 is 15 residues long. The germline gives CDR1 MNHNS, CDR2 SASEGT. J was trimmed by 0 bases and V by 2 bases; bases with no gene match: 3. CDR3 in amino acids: CASSELDRPNYGYTF. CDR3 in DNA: TGTGCCAGCAGTGAACTGGACAGGCCTAACTATGGCTACACCTTC.